This T cell receptor beta chain was profiled in a study of technical replicates of blood from a few donors. This CDR3 comprises 16 residues. Germline CDR1 is SGHAT and CDR2 is FQNNGV. Trimming cost V 1 base and J 1 base; bases outside gene matches: 5. Profiled with immunoSEQ multiplex PCR; TCRdb holds only in-frame clones, not every one. The table records some 87,000 clones, 96% of them present only once. This sequence was found in a human donor in good health. The chain links TRBV11-2 to TRBJ2-5, with TRBD2 identical over 8 bases. The sample comprised T cells isolated from PBMCs. The CDR3 loop reads CASSLGTSSPQETQYF. The CDR3 DNA sequence: TGTGCCAGCAGCTTAGGGACTAGCAGCCCCCAAGAGACCCAGTACTTC.